The 32 T cell receptor beta chains presented below share a single source sample, sequenced in a study of Graves' ophthalmopathy and Graves' hyperthyroidism. Using RNA transcripts, the TCR beta CDR3 regions were amplified. Second-round multiplex PCR followed a first-round RT-PCR using HTBI primers. TCRdb used MiXCR to reprocess the multiplex PCR reads, holding one entry per CDR3 protein. The table has 170,000 or so distinct CDR3 sequences, approximately 40% seen once; the top ten hold approximately 5.5%. The sequencing sample was made of peripheral blood. The source is a woman aged 40 to 50 with Graves' ophthalmopathy.

The chain combines TRBV28 with TRBJ2-5; 8 bases are shared with TRBD1. The V segment lost 4 bases and the J segment 5 bases; nucleotides outside the gene matches: 9. The V gene's germline CDR1 is MDHEN and CDR2 SYDVKM. The CDR3 is 15 residues long. CDR3 sequence (DNA): TGTGCCAGCAGTTCCCCTACAGGGGGTCAGGAGACCCAGTACTTC. The encoded protein is CASSSPTGGQETQYF.

Many counts were recorded for this clonotype. The chain employs TRBV6-1 and TRBJ2-5, with 10 bases that match TRBD1. Trimming cost V 5 bases and J 5 bases; bases outside gene matches: 8. The CDR3 sequence is 15 residues long. Germline loops: CDR1 MNHNS, CDR2 SASEGT. The CDR3 is CASSRQGAIGETQYF. The CDR3 DNA sequence: TGTGCCAGCAGTCGACAGGGGGCGATCGGCGAGACCCAGTACTTC.

The table lists this clonotype with many counts. V usage is TRBV7-2 and J usage is TRBJ1-2, with unresolved D. The V end was cut by 6 bases, the J end by 5 bases, with 16 bases between. Germline V CDR1 and CDR2: SGHTA, FQGNSA. The CDR3 is 14 amino acids. CDR3 sequence: CASSSGMGGYGYTF. DNA for the CDR3: TGTGCCAGCAGTTCCGGGATGGGAGGGTATGGCTACACCTTC. Based on the CDR3 plus reference TRBV7-2 and TRBJ1-2, the full variable domain is GAGVSQSPSNKVTEKGKDVELRCDPISGHTALYWYRQSLGQGLEFLIYFQGNSAPDKSGLPSDRFSAERTGGSVSTLTIQRTQQEDSAVYLCASSSGMGGYGYTFGSGTRLTVV.

This clonotype was seen only a few times. The gene calls are TRBV6-2 or TRBV6-3 and TRBJ1-1; possibly TRBD1 for D (6 bases). CDR3 length equals 16 residues. Trimming stripped 6 bases from V and 1 base from J, with 18 bases between. The germline gives CDR1 MNHEY, CDR2 SVGEGT. CDR3 nucleotide sequence: TGTGCCAGCAGACAACCGAGGGGGGCAGGGAACACTGAAGCTTTCTTT. Encoded protein: CASRQPRGAGNTEAFF.

This clonotype has just one count. This chain joins TRBV28 and TRBJ2-7; no definite D call. Trimming pared 3 bases from V and 3 bases from J, leaving 6 bases between. There are 12 residues in the CDR3. In germline, CDR1 is MDHEN, CDR2 SYDVKM. The CDR3 nucleotides read TGTGCCAGCAGTTTTAGATTCTACGAGCAGTACTTC. Translating gives CASSFRFYEQYF.

The V call is TRBV6-5, the J call TRBJ2-2; maybe TRBD1 (6 bases). The CDR3 is made up of 15 amino acids. Trimming cost V 2 bases and J 5 bases, with 12 bases left between them. Germline CDR1 is MNHEY and CDR2 is SVGAGI. The CDR3 region is CASSYVQGGTGELFF. Here the CDR3 DNA reads TGTGCCAGCAGTTACGTCCAAGGGGGTACCGGGGAGCTGTTTTTT.

The chain has TRBV12-3 or TRBV12-4 and TRBJ1-1; 8 nucleotides match TRBD1. V shed 7 bases and J 0 bases; nucleotides not matched to a gene: 10. This CDR3 spans 16 amino acids. CDR3 sequence (DNA): TGTGCCAGCACAGGACAGGGACTAATCATGAACACTGAAGCTTTCTTT. Translating it yields CASTGQGLIMNTEAFF.

This rearrangement joins TRBV29-1 to TRBJ1-6; the match to TRBD1 covers 8 bases. V was clipped by 4 bases and J by 8 bases; unmatched bases: 1. The CDR3 is 12 residues long. Germline V gene sequence: CDR1 SQVTM, CDR2 ANQGSEA. Here the CDR3 reads CSVAQGDSPLHF. CDR3 sequence (DNA): TGCAGCGTTGCACAGGGGGATTCACCCCTCCACTTT.

This clonotype has at least ten counts. The rearrangement uses TRBV12-3 or TRBV12-4 and TRBJ1-5, with D possibly matching TRBD1 (6 bases). Trimming removed 6 bases from V and 0 bases from J, with 12 bases in between. CDR3 length equals 15 residues. The CDR3 reads CASRKGGYSNQPQHF. The CDR3 region has the DNA TGTGCCAGCAGGAAAGGGGGGTATAGCAATCAGCCCCAGCATTTT.

The chain uses TRBV12-3 or TRBV12-4 and TRBJ2-5; the D is unclear. Trimming left V 3 bases short and J 7 bases short, with 18 bases between. The CDR3 has 15 residues. The CDR3 here is CASSFALGGMGTQYF. CDR3 bases: TGTGCCAGCAGTTTTGCTTTGGGCGGAATGGGGACCCAGTACTTC.

This clonotype showed up many times. CDR3 DNA sequence: TGTGCCAGCAGGGGACAGAGAGTATCTGGCTACACCTTC. It encodes CASRGQRVSGYTF. J is TRBJ1-2 and V is TRBV2; the match to TRBD1 covers 7 bases. Germline lookup yields CDR1 SNHLY and CDR2 FYNNEI. Trimming removed 6 bases from V and 7 bases from J; junction bases left unmatched: 8. CDR3 length: 13 residues.

This chain links TRBV6-2 or TRBV6-3 with TRBJ1-2, with TRBD1 identical over 7 bases. V dropped 6 bases and J dropped 4; count of bases not matched to a gene: 11. Germline V gene sequence: CDR1 MNHEY, CDR2 SVGEGT. CDR3 size: 15 residues. CDR3 in DNA: TGTGCCAGCAGCAATAGCCAGGGGACAGTCTATGGCTACACCTTC. It specifies CASSNSQGTVYGYTF.

The J gene is TRBJ2-7, the V gene TRBV28; the match to TRBD1 covers 8 bases. Germline loops: CDR1 MDHEN, CDR2 SYDVKM. V shed 8 bases, J shed 2 bases, and the junction held 8 bases outside the gene matches. The CDR3 consists of 14 residues. The CDR3 region is CASRGQEITYEQYF. The CDR3 DNA reads as TGTGCCAGCCGGGGACAGGAGATAACCTACGAGCAGTACTTC.

This clonotype was recorded many times. V gene TRBV28 combines with J gene TRBJ2-7; D ambiguous. The germline gives CDR1 MDHEN, CDR2 SYDVKM. The ends were cut back, 2 bases at V and 0 bases at J, with 5 bases in the middle. The CDR3 is 13 amino acids. The CDR3 protein is CASSLAPSYEQYF. CDR3 bases: TGTGCCAGCAGTTTAGCGCCCTCCTACGAGCAGTACTTC.

The chain carries TRBV29-1 and TRBJ1-1; possible D gene TRBD1, 6 bases. The V end was cut by 6 bases, the J end by 1 base, with 9 bases between. Germline V gene lookup returns CDR1 SQVTM and CDR2 ANQGSEA. The CDR3 contains 12 residues. The CDR3 reads CSVLTGNTEAFF. The CDR3 DNA is TGCAGCGTATTGACAGGGAACACTGAAGCTTTCTTT.

This clonotype was observed a handful of times. The chain is built from TRBV28 and TRBJ1-6; 8 nucleotides align to TRBD1. The CDR3 is made up of 12 amino acids. Trimming cost V 3 bases and J 18 bases; bases outside gene matches: 7. Germline values: CDR1 MDHEN, CDR2 SYDVKM. CDR3 nucleotide sequence: TGTGCCAGCAGTTTGATTCGGGACAGGCCCCACTTT. Protein product: CASSLIRDRPHF.

This sequence joins TRBV28 and TRBJ1-2, with D tentatively TRBD1 (6 bases). This CDR3 comprises 13 residues. In germline, CDR1 is MDHEN, CDR2 SYDVKM. Trimming took 9 bases from V and 5 from J, leaving 16 bases between them. CDR3 coding DNA: TGTGCCAGTTCGGGACAAAAAAATTATGGCTACACCTTC. Its translation: CASSGQKNYGYTF.

Many counts were recorded for this clonotype. The chain combines TRBV3-1 with TRBJ1-1, with unresolved D. Deletions cut 2 bases from V and 8 bases from J, with 15 bases between. Per germline, CDR1 LGHDT and CDR2 YNNKEL (reference sequence). This CDR3 is built from 14 residues. CDR3 coding DNA: TGTGCCAGCAGCCAACCCGATCGCGGCAGGGAAGCTTTCTTT. It is translated as CASSQPDRGREAFF.

This clonotype has just a few counts. The CDR3 DNA reads TGTGCCAGCAGCCGCCGAGAGGGCTACACCGGGGAGCTGTTTTTT. It encodes CASSRREGYTGELFF. The J gene is TRBJ2-2, the V gene TRBV6-1; possibly TRBD2 for D (5 bases). CDR3 length equals 15 residues. Germline V lookup: CDR1 MNHNS, CDR2 SASEGT. V lost 6 bases and J lost 3, with 14 bases in between.

This clonotype showed up many times. The J gene is TRBJ1-1, the V gene TRBV6-2 or TRBV6-3; 8 nucleotides align to TRBD1. Germline V CDR1 and CDR2: MNHEY, SVGEGT. This CDR3 is 19 amino acids long. J lost 0 bases, V lost 7 bases, and 19 bases had no gene match. CDR3 sequence: CASKSLTPYQGAMNTEAFF. The CDR3 DNA sequence: TGTGCCAGCAAATCTCTCACCCCTTATCAGGGGGCGATGAACACTGAAGCTTTCTTT.

V is TRBV12-3 or TRBV12-4 and J is TRBJ1-5, with 8 bases fitting TRBD1. The V segment lost 6 bases and the J segment 5 bases; nucleotides outside the gene matches: 9. This CDR3 region has 15 residues. The CDR3 loop reads CASSKTGDVDQPQHF. The CDR3 nucleotides read TGTGCCAGCAGCAAGACAGGGGATGTGGATCAGCCCCAGCATTTT.

This clonotype was picked up many times. This chain joins TRBV20-1 and TRBJ1-2, with D uncertain. The germline CDR1 and CDR2 sequences are DFQATT and SNEGSKA (reference sequence). V was shortened by 4 bases and J by 1 base, with 7 bases between the two germline ends. This CDR3 region has 12 residues. The CDR3 DNA is TGCAGTGCTACAGCGTTTAACTATGGCTACACCTTC. It specifies CSATAFNYGYTF.

The rearrangement links TRBV27 to TRBJ2-7; 8 bases map to TRBD2. The J segment lost 13 bases and the V segment lost 8 bases, leaving 19 bases of the junction unmatched. This CDR3 region has 14 residues. In germline, CDR1 is MNHEY, CDR2 SMNVEV (reference sequence). The CDR3 coding sequence is TGTGCCAGCCAAGACTTCGGGGGGGCGAACGCCGAATACTTC. Its translation is CASQDFGGANAEYF.

CDR3: CAAEGPSGELFF. In DNA form, the CDR3 reads TGTGCCGCAGAGGGACCGTCCGGGGAGCTGTTTTTT. The gene calls are TRBV28 and TRBJ2-2; the D gene could be TRBD1 or TRBD2 (5 bases each). This CDR3 spans 12 amino acids. V gave up 11 bases and J gave up 6 bases, with 13 bases separating them. Per germline, CDR1 MDHEN and CDR2 SYDVKM.

This clonotype is a singleton in its sample. The chain has TRBV6-1 and TRBJ2-7, with 8 bases lining up with TRBD2. J was trimmed by 7 bases and V by 5 bases; bases with no gene match: 10. Germline assignment: CDR1 MNHNS and CDR2 SASEGT. CDR3 size: 14 residues. CDR3 bases: TGTGCCAGCAGTAGAGACCCTTCGGGAGGGGAGCAGTACTTC. Translating gives CASSRDPSGGEQYF.

This clonotype was observed many times. The CDR3 region is CAIRQMNSGNTIYF. In nucleotides, the CDR3 is TGTGCCATCAGGCAGATGAACTCTGGAAACACCATATATTTT. The chain links TRBV10-3 to TRBJ1-3, with D hard to call. Trimming shortened V by 6 bases and J by 0 bases, and 9 bases separated the two germline ends. The CDR3 sequence is 14 residues long. From germline, CDR1 is ENHRY and CDR2 SYGVKD.

The rearrangement joins TRBV6-2 or TRBV6-3 to TRBJ1-1, with D unresolved. The CDR3 extends over 12 amino acids. Germline V lookup: CDR1 MNHEY, CDR2 SVGEGT. The V end lost 2 bases, the J end lost 4 bases, and 5 bases lay between the germline ends. For the CDR3, the DNA is TGTGCCAGCAGTTACCCCCCCACTGAAGCTTTCTTT. Its translation: CASSYPPTEAFF.

In this sample, this clonotype turned up many times. V and J are TRBV4-1 and TRBJ2-5; D not certain. V was clipped by 4 bases and J by 5 bases, with 17 bases between them. Per germline, CDR1 MGHRA and CDR2 YSYEKL. The length of the CDR3 is 15 residues. As DNA, the CDR3 is TGCGCCAGCAGCCCACTACATAGGTTCGGGGAGACCCAGTACTTC. Its protein product is CASSPLHRFGETQYF.

This clonotype has ten or more counts. This rearrangement joins TRBV13 to TRBJ2-5; D might be TRBD1 (6 bases). CDR1 and CDR2 from the germline V gene are PRHDT and FYEKMQ (reference sequence). V lost 5 bases, J lost 0 bases, and 13 bases lay in between. There are 15 residues in the CDR3. CDR3 loop: CASSLRGRYQETQYF. The CDR3 region has the DNA TGTGCCAGCAGCCTCAGGGGCAGGTACCAAGAGACCCAGTACTTC.

This clonotype was seen ten or more times. The genes are TRBV6-5 and TRBJ2-7; a weak D match, TRBD1 (6 bases). V was cut by 6 bases and J by 3 bases, with 18 bases left in between. From germline, CDR1 is MNHEY and CDR2 SVGAGI. There are 15 residues in the CDR3. CDR3: CASRAQRDTSYEQYF. CDR3 in DNA: TGTGCCAGCAGGGCTCAACGGGACACCAGCTACGAGCAGTACTTC.

This clonotype was found many times. The genes are TRBV12-3 or TRBV12-4 and TRBJ2-2, with D perhaps matching TRBD1 (5 bases). The CDR3 is made up of 14 amino acids. The ends were cut back, 6 bases at V and 1 base at J, with 9 bases in the middle. The CDR3 sequence is CASRWGQNTGELFF. The CDR3 region has the DNA TGTGCCAGCAGATGGGGCCAGAACACCGGGGAGCTGTTTTTT.

The chain couples TRBV6-1 to TRBJ1-2; no definite D call. There are 14 residues in the CDR3. Germline CDR1 MNHNS, CDR2 SASEGT. Trimming took 7 bases from V and 2 from J, leaving 14 bases between them. CDR3 residues: CASTPAAANYGYTF. CDR3 bases: TGTGCCAGCACCCCGGCCGCAGCAAACTATGGCTACACCTTC.